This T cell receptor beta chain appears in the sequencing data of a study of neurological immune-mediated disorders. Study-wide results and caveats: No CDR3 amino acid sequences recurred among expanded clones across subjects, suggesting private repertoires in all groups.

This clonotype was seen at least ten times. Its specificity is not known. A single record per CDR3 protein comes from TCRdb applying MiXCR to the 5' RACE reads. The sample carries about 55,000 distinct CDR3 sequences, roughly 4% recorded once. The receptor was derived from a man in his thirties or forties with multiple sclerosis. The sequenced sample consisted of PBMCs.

Here the CDR3 DNA reads TGCAGTGCTCCCGGGACAGGGATATCGAACTATGGCTACACCTTC. Amino acids: CSAPGTGISNYGYTF. The chain recombines TRBV20-1 with TRBJ1-2, with 9 bases matching TRBD1. V lost 5 bases to trimming and J lost 2 bases; unmatched junction nucleotides: 9. The CDR3 totals 15 residues. Germline-derived CDR1 and CDR2 are DFQATT and SNEGSKA (reference sequence).